These 25 T cell receptor beta chains were sequenced from one sample in a study of cytomegalovirus exposure and HLA in healthy donors. The PCR ran on 60 Vbeta and 13 Jbeta primers. Clones were sequenced by immunoSEQ multiplex PCR, and TCRdb holds only the in-frame ones, with some missing. The sample includes around 180,000 clones, about 76% of them seen just once. Sequencing was performed on PBMCs. These receptors were obtained from a woman aged 45 to 65 in good health and CMV-seronegative.

The V call is TRBV7-9, the J call TRBJ1-5; 11 bases are a match to TRBD1. This CDR3 contains 17 residues. CDR1 SEHNR and CDR2 FQNEAQ come from the germline V gene (reference sequence). Trimming removed 1 base from V and 2 bases from J; junction bases left unmatched: 4. CDR3 in DNA: TGTGCCAGCAGCTTAGGGACAGGGGGCTTGGGCAATCAGCCCCAGCATTTT. Residues: CASSLGTGGLGNQPQHF.

The rearrangement links TRBV10-3 to TRBJ1-1; possibly TRBD1 for D (6 bases). The CDR3 is 14 residues long. Germline lookup yields CDR1 ENHRY and CDR2 SYGVKD. Between the trimmed V and J ends, which lost 6 bases and 2 bases, there was a span of 13 bases. The CDR3 region is CAIRMDSYNTEAFF. The DNA of the CDR3 is TGTGCCATCAGAATGGACAGTTATAACACTGAAGCTTTCTTT.

V gene TRBV5-1 combines with J gene TRBJ2-3; 14 nucleotides agree with TRBD2. J lost 1 base, V lost 4 bases, and 8 bases had no gene match. The CDR3 has 18 amino acids. Germline CDR1 reads SGHRS; CDR2 reads YFSETQ. The CDR3 sequence is CASSAGGLAGVGTDTQYF. The CDR3 DNA follows: TGCGCCAGCAGCGCCGGGGGACTAGCGGGAGTGGGCACAGATACGCAGTATTTT.

This clone was seen a handful of times. This chain joins TRBV5-1 and TRBJ2-7; D is uncertain. Germline V gives CDR1 SGHRS, CDR2 YFSETQ. The V end lost 0 bases, the J end lost 7 bases, and 11 bases lay between the germline ends. This CDR3 comprises 13 residues. This chain's CDR3 is CASSLEPSREQYF. CDR3 DNA sequence: TGCGCCAGCAGCTTGGAGCCATCGCGGGAGCAGTACTTC.

This chain uses TRBV7-8 with TRBJ2-3; D gene unclear. CDR3 size: 13 residues. Trimming cost V 4 bases and J 4 bases, with 9 bases left between them. The germline CDR1 and CDR2 sequences are SGHVS and FQNEAQ. CDR3 DNA: TGTGCCAGCAGCTCTTTAGAGGCAGATACGCAGTATTTT. This translates into CASSSLEADTQYF.

This chain uses TRBV19 with TRBJ1-6, with 8 positions matching TRBD1. CDR1 is LNHDA and CDR2 is SQIVND in the germline V gene (reference sequence). V lost 6 bases to trimming and J lost 7 bases; unmatched junction nucleotides: 11. The CDR3 is made up of 16 amino acids. CDR3 nucleotide sequence: TGTGCCAGTAGAGGGAAGGGACAGGTGGGGAATTCACCCCTCCACTTT. Encoded protein: CASRGKGQVGNSPLHF.

Comment on this clone: Other DNA variants within this sample encode the same CDR3. The rearrangement joins TRBV4-2 to TRBJ2-1, with 11 positions matching TRBD2. This CDR3 contains 16 residues. CDR1 LGHNA and CDR2 YNFKEQ come from the germline V gene. With V trimmed by 1 base and J by 2 bases, 1 base remained unmatched. Here the CDR3 reads CASSQVSGRAYNEQFF. The CDR3 DNA reads as TGTGCCAGCAGCCAAGTTAGCGGGAGGGCCTACAATGAGCAGTTCTTC.

This clone was found a few times. The CDR3 DNA sequence: TGTGCCAGCAGCTTGATAACAAACACTGAAGCTTTCTTT. Translated, it gives CASSLITNTEAFF. The V call is TRBV5-4, the J call TRBJ1-1; D is undetermined. Germline lookup yields CDR1 SGHNT and CDR2 YYREEE (reference sequence). CDR3 size: 13 residues. V was trimmed by 1 base and J by 2 bases, leaving 6 bases between them.

The gene calls are TRBV19 and TRBJ1-1; D might be TRBD1 (5 bases). The V end lost 1 base, the J end lost 3 bases, and 9 bases lay between the germline ends. Germline V gene sequence: CDR1 LNHDA, CDR2 SQIVND (reference sequence). There are 14 residues in the CDR3. The CDR3 region has the DNA TGTGCCAGTAGTATAGTTTCCAGGGACACTGAAGCTTTCTTT. This gives the protein CASSIVSRDTEAFF.

This chain links TRBV6-6 with TRBJ1-1; D unclear. Germline values: CDR1 MNHNY, CDR2 SVGAGI (reference sequence). V was pared by 8 bases and J by 7 bases, with 14 bases between. The CDR3 runs 12 residues. The CDR3, as DNA: TGTGCCAGCCACCGCCCGGGGAGTGAAGCTTTCTTT. It is translated as CASHRPGSEAFF.

This clone appeared a few times. The chain joins TRBV7-2 to TRBJ2-7; no reliable D call. The CDR3 is 13 amino acids. Between the trimmed V and J ends, which lost 5 bases and 2 bases, there was a span of 10 bases. Germline V gene sequence: CDR1 SGHTA, CDR2 FQGNSA. The CDR3 region is CASSPLGTYEQYF. The CDR3, as DNA: TGTGCCAGCAGCCCCCTCGGTACCTACGAGCAGTACTTC.

In this sample, this clone turned up once. The V gene is TRBV5-8, the J gene TRBJ2-5; 7 bases are a match to TRBD2. V was pared by 7 bases and J by 4 bases, with 16 bases of the junction left unmatched. Germline V CDR1 and CDR2: SGHTS, YDEGEE. The CDR3 is 16 residues long. The CDR3, as DNA: TGTGCCAGCGGATGGTCCGAGGGCGGGAGCCTAGAGACCCAGTACTTC. Its protein is CASGWSEGGSLETQYF. Drawing the rest from reference TRBV5-8 and TRBJ2-5, the complete variable domain is EAGVTQSPTHLIKTRGQQATLRCSPISGHTSVYWYQQALGLGLQFLLWYDEGEERNRGNFPPRFSGRQFPNYSSELNVNALELEDSALYLCASGWSEGGSLETQYFGPGTRLLVL.

This clone was recorded only once. The chain uses TRBV25-1 and TRBJ1-2, with 9 bases aligning to TRBD1. Germline CDR1 is MGHDK and CDR2 is SYGVNS. The CDR3 runs to 17 residues. The V gene end was trimmed by 1 base and the J gene end by 4 bases; junction bases not matched to a gene: 10. CDR3: CASSELLLDRGTYGYTF. The DNA of the CDR3 is TGTGCCAGCAGTGAATTGCTTCTGGACAGGGGAACCTATGGCTACACCTTC.

The chain is built from TRBV6-5 and TRBJ1-1; D perhaps matches TRBD1 (6 bases). With 6 bases removed from V and 2 bases from J, the gap between germline ends came to 16 bases. Per germline, CDR1 MNHEY and CDR2 SVGAGI. CDR3 length equals 15 residues. The CDR3 bases are TGTGCCAGCAGCCGCCCCGCACAGGGTAACACTGAAGCTTTCTTT. This codes for CASSRPAQGNTEAFF.

J is TRBJ2-5 and V is TRBV15, with 12 bases fitting TRBD1. The closer fit of TRBJ2-7 to the DNA end suggests the J call may be wrong. Per germline, CDR1 LNHNV and CDR2 YYDKDF (reference sequence). This CDR3 is built from 15 residues. CDR3 DNA: TGTGCCACACGGTCCGGGACAGGGGGCTCTCCCGAGCAGTACTTC. Protein: CATRSGTGGSPEQYF.

This chain links TRBV18 with TRBJ2-1; the D gene is possibly TRBD2 (6 bases). The CDR3 sequence is 12 residues long. Between the trimmed V and J ends, which lost 3 bases and 9 bases, there was a span of 9 bases. Looked up from germline, CDR1 is KGHSH and CDR2 is LQKENI. The CDR3: CASSPRRGEQFF. CDR3 nucleotide sequence: TGTGCCAGCTCACCGAGGAGGGGTGAGCAGTTCTTC. Looking up the rest from reference TRBV18 and TRBJ2-1 gives the full variable domain: NAGVMQNPRHLVRRRGQEARLRCSPMKGHSHVYWYRQLPEEGLKFMVYLQKENIIDESGMPKERFSAEFPKEGPSILRIQQVVRGDSAAYFCASSPRRGEQFFGPGTRLTVL.

The chain uses TRBV7-3 and TRBJ2-5, with D maybe TRBD2 (6 bases). There are 13 residues in the CDR3. The germline gives CDR1 SGHTA, CDR2 FQGTGA. V gave up 5 bases and J gave up 4 bases, with 11 bases separating them. Here the CDR3 reads CASSATRGETQYF. The CDR3 nucleotides read TGTGCCAGCAGCGCGACTAGAGGAGAGACCCAGTACTTC.

This chain uses TRBV6-5 with TRBJ1-3, with 10 bases identical to TRBD1. Germline CDR1 reads MNHEY; CDR2 reads SVGAGI. The CDR3 contains 13 residues. Losses at the gene ends were 10 bases for V and 9 bases for J; bases not matched to a gene: 9. CDR3 sequence (DNA): TGTGCCACGTCCGGGACAGGGGCAGTCACCATATATTTT. It encodes CATSGTGAVTIYF.

The genes are TRBV5-4 and TRBJ2-1; TRBD2 matches at 10 bases. Trimming removed 1 base from V and 5 bases from J; junction bases left unmatched: 6. Looked up from germline, CDR1 is SGHNT and CDR2 is YYREEE (reference sequence). This CDR3 is 16 amino acids long. The CDR3 loop reads CASSLSLAGENNEQFF. DNA of the CDR3: TGTGCCAGCAGCTTGTCCCTAGCGGGGGAAAACAATGAGCAGTTCTTC.

V usage is TRBV7-2 and J usage is TRBJ2-7, with D unresolved. The CDR3 totals 11 residues. Germline V CDR1 and CDR2: SGHTA, FQGNSA. Deletions cut 5 bases from V and 3 bases from J, with 5 bases between. CDR3 amino acids: CASSLYYEQYF. CDR3 sequence (DNA): TGTGCCAGCAGCCTCTACTACGAGCAGTACTTC.

In regard to this clone: This specimen includes other DNA sequences encoding the same CDR3. The J gene is TRBJ2-3, the V gene TRBV9; D remains unclear. CDR3 length equals 13 residues. Between the trimmed V and J ends, which lost 2 bases and 1 base, there was a span of 5 bases. The germline V gene has CDR1 SGDLS and CDR2 YYNGEE. CDR3 DNA: TGTGCCAGCAGCGTTGGAGGCACAGATACGCAGTATTTT. Its protein is CASSVGGTDTQYF.

The V call is TRBV29-1, the J call TRBJ1-5; 8 nucleotides line up with TRBD1. The trim removed 6 bases at V and 3 bases at J, leaving 16 bases unmatched. From germline, CDR1 is SQVTM and CDR2 ANQGSEA. The CDR3 spans 17 residues. The CDR3, as DNA: TGCAGCGTAGCCGGGTCGACAGGGACAGGAGTCAATCAGCCCCAGCATTTT. It yields the protein CSVAGSTGTGVNQPQHF.

This chain links TRBV28 with TRBJ1-2; no firm D call. The CDR3 extends over 12 amino acids. The V gene's germline CDR1 is MDHEN and CDR2 SYDVKM. V lost 3 bases and J lost 4, with 6 bases in between. The CDR3 DNA follows: TGTGCCAGCAGTTTTCTAGCCTATGGCTACACCTTC. Protein product: CASSFLAYGYTF.

V and J are TRBV4-2 and TRBJ1-1; TRBD1 matches 9 bases. The V gene end was trimmed by 4 bases and the J gene end by 8 bases; junction bases not matched to a gene: 8. This CDR3 is built from 14 residues. Per the germline V gene, CDR1 is LGHNA and CDR2 is YNFKEQ. CDR3 protein: CASSPPGQGGEAFF. CDR3 bases: TGTGCCAGCAGCCCTCCGGGACAGGGAGGCGAAGCTTTCTTT.

V is TRBV30 and J is TRBJ1-1; 9 nucleotides align to TRBD1. After removal of 5 bases from V and 3 bases from J, the junction contained 4 bases not matched to a gene. Germline V gene data show CDR1 as GTSNPN and CDR2 as SVGIG (reference sequence). The CDR3 sequence is 13 residues long. CDR3 in DNA: TGTGCCTGGGGGGACAGGGCCGACACTGAAGCTTTCTTT. The encoded protein is CAWGDRADTEAFF. Full variable domain (rest looked up from reference TRBV30 and TRBJ1-1): SQTIHQWPATLVQPVGSPLSLECTVEGTSNPNLYWYRQAAGRGLQLLFYSVGIGQISSEVPQNLSASRPQDRQFILSSKKLLLSDSGFYLCAWGDRADTEAFFGQGTRLTVV.